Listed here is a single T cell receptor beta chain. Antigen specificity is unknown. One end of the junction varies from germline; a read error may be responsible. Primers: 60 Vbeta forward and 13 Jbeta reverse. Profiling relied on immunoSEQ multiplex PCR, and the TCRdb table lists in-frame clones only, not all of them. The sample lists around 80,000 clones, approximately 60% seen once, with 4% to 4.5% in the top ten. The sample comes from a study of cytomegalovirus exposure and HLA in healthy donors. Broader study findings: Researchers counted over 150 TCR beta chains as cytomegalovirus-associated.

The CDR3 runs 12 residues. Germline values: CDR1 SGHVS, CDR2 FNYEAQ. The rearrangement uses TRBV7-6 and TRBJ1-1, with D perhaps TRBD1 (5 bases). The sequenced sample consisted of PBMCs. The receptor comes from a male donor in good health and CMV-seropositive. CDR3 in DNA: TGTGCCACCGGGCGCATGGACACTGGAGCTTTCTTT. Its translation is CATGRMDTGAFF. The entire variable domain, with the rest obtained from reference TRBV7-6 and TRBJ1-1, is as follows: GAGVSQSPRYKVTKRGQDVALRCDPISGHVSLYWYRQALGQGPEFLTYFNYEAQQDKSGLPNDRFSAERPEGSISTLTIQRTEQRDSAMYRCATGRMDTGAFFGQGTRLTVV.